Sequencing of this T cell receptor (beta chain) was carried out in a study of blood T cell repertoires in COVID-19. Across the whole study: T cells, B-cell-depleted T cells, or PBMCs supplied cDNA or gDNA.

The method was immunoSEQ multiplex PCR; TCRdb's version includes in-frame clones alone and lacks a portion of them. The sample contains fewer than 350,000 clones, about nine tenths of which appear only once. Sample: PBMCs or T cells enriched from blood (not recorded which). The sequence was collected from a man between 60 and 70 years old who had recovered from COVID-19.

The CDR3 coding sequence is TGTGCCAGTAGTATAGTTACAGGACTAGCGGGAGGCAAGGAGACCCAGTACTTC. Translating gives CASSIVTGLAGGKETQYF. V gene TRBV19 combines with J gene TRBJ2-5; TRBD2 agrees at 14 bases. This CDR3 spans 18 amino acids. Trimming took 1 base from V and 5 from J; bases not matched to a gene: 9. The germline V gene encodes CDR1 LNHDA and CDR2 SQIVND (reference sequence).